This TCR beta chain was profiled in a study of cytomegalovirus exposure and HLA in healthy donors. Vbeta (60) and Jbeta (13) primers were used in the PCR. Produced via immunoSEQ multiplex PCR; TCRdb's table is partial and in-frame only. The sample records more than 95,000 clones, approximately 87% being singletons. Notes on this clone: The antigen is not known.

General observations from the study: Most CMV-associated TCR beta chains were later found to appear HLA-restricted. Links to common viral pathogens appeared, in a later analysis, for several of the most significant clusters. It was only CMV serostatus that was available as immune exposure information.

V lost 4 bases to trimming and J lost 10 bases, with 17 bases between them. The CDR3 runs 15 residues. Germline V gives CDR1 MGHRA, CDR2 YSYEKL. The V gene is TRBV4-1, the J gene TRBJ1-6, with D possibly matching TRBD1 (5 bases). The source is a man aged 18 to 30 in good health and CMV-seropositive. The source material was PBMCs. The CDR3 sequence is CASSPLRRGNSPLHF. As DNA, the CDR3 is TGCGCCAGCAGCCCCCTCAGGAGGGGTAACTCACCCCTCCACTTT.